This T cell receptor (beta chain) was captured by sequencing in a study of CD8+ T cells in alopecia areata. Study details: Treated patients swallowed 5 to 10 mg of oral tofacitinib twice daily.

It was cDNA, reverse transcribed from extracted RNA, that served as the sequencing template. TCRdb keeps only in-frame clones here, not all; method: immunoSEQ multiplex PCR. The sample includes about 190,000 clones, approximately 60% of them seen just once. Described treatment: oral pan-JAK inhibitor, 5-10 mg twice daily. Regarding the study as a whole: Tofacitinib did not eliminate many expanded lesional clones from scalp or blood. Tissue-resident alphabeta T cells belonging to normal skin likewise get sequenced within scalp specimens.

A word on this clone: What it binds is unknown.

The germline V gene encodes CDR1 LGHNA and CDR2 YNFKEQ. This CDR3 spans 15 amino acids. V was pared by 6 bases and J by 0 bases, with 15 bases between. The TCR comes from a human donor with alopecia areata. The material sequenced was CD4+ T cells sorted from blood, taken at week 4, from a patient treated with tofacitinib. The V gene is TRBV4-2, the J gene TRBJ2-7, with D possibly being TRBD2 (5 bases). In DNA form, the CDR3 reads TGTGCCAGCAGTCGATTGGCGGGCTCCTCCTACGAGCAGTACTTC. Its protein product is CASSRLAGSSYEQYF.